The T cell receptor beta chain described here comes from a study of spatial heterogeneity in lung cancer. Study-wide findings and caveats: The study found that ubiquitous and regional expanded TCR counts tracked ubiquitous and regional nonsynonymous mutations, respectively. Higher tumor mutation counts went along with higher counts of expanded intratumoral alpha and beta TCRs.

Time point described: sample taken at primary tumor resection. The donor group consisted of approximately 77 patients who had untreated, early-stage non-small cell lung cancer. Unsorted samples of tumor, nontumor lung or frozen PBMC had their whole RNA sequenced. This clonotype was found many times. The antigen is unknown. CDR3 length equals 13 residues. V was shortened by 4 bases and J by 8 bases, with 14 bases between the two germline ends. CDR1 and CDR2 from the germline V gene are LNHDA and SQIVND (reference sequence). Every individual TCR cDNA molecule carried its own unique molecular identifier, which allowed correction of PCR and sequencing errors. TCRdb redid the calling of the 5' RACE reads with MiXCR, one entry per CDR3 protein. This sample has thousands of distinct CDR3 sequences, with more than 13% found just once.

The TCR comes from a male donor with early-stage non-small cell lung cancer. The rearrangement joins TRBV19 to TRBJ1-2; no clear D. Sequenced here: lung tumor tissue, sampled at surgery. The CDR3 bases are TGTGCCAGTAGTACGGGTCCCTCGCGGGGCTACACCTTC. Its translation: CASSTGPSRGYTF. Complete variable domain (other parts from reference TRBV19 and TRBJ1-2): DGGITQSPKYLFRKEGQNVTLSCEQNLNHDAMYWYRQDPGQGLRLIYYSQIVNDFQKGDIAEGYSVSREKKESFPLTVTSAQKNPTAFYLCASSTGPSRGYTFGSGTRLTVV.